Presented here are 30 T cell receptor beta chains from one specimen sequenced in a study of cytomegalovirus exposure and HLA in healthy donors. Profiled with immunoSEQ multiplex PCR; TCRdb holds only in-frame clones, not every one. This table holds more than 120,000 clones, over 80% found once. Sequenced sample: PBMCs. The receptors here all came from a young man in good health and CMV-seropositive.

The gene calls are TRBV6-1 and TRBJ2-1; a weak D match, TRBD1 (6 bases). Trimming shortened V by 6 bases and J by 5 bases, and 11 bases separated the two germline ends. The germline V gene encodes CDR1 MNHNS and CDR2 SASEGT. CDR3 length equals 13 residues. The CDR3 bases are TGTGCCAGCAGGGGACACGCCAACAATGAGCAGTTCTTC. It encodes CASRGHANNEQFF.

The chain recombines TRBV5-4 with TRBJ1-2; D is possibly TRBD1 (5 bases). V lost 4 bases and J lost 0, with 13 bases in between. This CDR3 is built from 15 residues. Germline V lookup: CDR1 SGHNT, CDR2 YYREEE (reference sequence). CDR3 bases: TGTGCCAGCAGCCCGGGGGGGAATTCTAACTATGGCTACACCTTC. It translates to CASSPGGNSNYGYTF.

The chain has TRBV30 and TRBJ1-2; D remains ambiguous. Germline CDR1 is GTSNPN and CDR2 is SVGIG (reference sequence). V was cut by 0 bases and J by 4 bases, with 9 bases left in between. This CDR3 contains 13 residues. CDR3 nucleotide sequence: TGTGCCTGGAGTGTACTCGGGTTCTATGGCTACACCTTC. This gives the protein CAWSVLGFYGYTF.

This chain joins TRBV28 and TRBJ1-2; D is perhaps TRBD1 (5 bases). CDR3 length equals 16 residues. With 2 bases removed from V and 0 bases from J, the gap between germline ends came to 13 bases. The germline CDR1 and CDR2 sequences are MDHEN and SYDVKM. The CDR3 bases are TGTGCCAGCAGTTTAGGCCCCCCGGGGGCTAACTATGGCTACACCTTC. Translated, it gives CASSLGPPGANYGYTF.

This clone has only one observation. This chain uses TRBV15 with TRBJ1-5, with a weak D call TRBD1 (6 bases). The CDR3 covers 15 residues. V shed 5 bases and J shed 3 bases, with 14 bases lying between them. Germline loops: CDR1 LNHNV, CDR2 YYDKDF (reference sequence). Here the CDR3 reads CATSSQGWDNQPQHF. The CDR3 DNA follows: TGTGCCACCAGCTCACAGGGATGGGACAATCAGCCCCAGCATTTT.

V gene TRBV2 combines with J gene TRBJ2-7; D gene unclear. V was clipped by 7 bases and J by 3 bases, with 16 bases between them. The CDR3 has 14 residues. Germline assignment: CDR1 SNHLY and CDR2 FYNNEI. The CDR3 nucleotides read TGTGCCAGCATAGGAAGGCAGGCTCACTACGAGCAGTACTTC. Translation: CASIGRQAHYEQYF.

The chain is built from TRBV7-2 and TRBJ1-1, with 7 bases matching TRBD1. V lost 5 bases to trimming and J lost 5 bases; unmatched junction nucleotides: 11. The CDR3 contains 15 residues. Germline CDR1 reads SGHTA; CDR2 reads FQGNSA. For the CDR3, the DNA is TGTGCCAGCAGCGCCAAAACAGGGGTCGGGACTGAAGCTTTCTTT. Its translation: CASSAKTGVGTEAFF.

The CDR3 protein is CASSLSSQGASYEQYF. In DNA form, the CDR3 reads TGTGCCAGCAGCCTAAGTTCCCAGGGGGCTTCCTACGAGCAGTACTTC. The chain has TRBV27 and TRBJ2-7, with 8 bases that match TRBD1. The ends lost 6 bases at V and 1 base at J; junction bases unmatched: 11. Germline loops: CDR1 MNHEY, CDR2 SMNVEV (reference sequence). The CDR3 has 16 residues.

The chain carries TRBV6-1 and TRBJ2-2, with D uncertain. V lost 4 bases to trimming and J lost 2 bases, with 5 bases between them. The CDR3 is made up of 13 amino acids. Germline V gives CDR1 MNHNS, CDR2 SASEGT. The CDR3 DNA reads TGTGCCAGCAGTGGGCTTAACACCGGGGAGCTGTTTTTT. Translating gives CASSGLNTGELFF.

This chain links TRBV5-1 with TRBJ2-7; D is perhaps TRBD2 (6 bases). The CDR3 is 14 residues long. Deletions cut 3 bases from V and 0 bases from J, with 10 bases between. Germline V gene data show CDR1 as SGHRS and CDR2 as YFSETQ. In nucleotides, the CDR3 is TGCGCCAGCAGCTCGGACGGGAGCTCCTACGAGCAGTACTTC. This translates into CASSSDGSSYEQYF.

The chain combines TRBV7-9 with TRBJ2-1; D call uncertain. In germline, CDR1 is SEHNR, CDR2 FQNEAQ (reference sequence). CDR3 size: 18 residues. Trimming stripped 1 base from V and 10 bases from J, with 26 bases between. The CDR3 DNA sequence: TGTGCCAGCAGCTTAGTCGTCCTTTTGACTCCCACTTCGTGGGAGCAGTTCTTC. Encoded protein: CASSLVVLLTPTSWEQFF. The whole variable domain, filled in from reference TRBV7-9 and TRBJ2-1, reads DTGVSQNPRHKITKRGQNVTFRCDPISEHNRLYWYRQTLGQGPEFLTYFQNEAQLEKSRLLSDRFSAERPKGSFSTLEIQRTEQGDSAMYLCASSLVVLLTPTSWEQFFGPGTRLTVL.

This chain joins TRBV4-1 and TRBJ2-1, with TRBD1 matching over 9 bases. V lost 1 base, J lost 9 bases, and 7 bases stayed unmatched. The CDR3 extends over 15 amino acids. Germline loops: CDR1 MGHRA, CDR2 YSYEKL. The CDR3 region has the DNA TGCGCCAGCAGCCAAGGGGGACAGGGTAGGTCTGAGCAGTTCTTC. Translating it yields CASSQGGQGRSEQFF.

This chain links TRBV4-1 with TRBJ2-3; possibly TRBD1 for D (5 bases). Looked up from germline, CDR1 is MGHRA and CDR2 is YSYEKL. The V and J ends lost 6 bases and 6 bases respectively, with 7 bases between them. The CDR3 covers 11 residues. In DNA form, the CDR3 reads TGCGCCAGCAGTCACAGGGATACGCAGTATTTT. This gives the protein CASSHRDTQYF.

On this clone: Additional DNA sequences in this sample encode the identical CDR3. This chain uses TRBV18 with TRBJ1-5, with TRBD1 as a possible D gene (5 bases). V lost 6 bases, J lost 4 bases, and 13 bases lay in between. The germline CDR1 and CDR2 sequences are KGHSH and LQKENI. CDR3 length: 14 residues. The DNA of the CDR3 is TGTGCCAGCTCGACTGGGGGGGGGAATCAGCCCCAGCATTTT. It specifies CASSTGGGNQPQHF. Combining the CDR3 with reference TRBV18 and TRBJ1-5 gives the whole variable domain NAGVMQNPRHLVRRRGQEARLRCSPMKGHSHVYWYRQLPEEGLKFMVYLQKENIIDESGMPKERFSAEFPKEGPSILRIQQVVRGDSAAYFCASSTGGGNQPQHFGDGTRLSIL.

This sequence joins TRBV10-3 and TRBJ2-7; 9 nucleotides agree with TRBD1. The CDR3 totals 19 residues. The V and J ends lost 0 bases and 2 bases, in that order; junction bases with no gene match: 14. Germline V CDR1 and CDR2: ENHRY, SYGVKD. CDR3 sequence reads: CAISESSGTGIGWPYEQYF. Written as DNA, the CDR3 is TGTGCCATCAGTGAGTCCTCCGGGACAGGGATTGGGTGGCCCTACGAGCAGTACTTC.

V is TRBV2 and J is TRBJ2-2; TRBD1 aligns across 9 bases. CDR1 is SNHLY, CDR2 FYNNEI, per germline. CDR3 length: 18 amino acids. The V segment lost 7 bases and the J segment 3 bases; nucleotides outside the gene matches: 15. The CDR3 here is CASNSYYLGQGYTGELFF. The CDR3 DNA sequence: TGTGCCAGCAATTCCTACTACCTGGGACAGGGTTACACCGGGGAGCTGTTTTTT. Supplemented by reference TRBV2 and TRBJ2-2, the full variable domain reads EPEVTQTPSHQVTQMGQEVILRCVPISNHLYFYWYRQILGQKVEFLVSFYNNEISEKSEIFDDQFSVERPDGSNFTLKIRSTKLEDSAMYFCASNSYYLGQGYTGELFFGEGSRLTVL.

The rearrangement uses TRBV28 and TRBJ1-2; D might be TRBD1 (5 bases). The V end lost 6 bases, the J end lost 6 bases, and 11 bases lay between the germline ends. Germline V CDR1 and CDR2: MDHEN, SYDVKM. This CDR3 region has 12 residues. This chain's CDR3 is CASRGPGNGYTF. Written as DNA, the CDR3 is TGTGCCAGCAGGGGTCCAGGGAATGGCTACACCTTC.

The CDR3 DNA follows: TGTGCCAGCAGCTTGAAGGGGGAAATACACACCGGGGAGCTGTTTTTT. It yields the protein CASSLKGEIHTGELFF. This chain links TRBV5-4 with TRBJ2-2; a possible D gene is TRBD1 (6 bases). Germline V gene sequence: CDR1 SGHNT, CDR2 YYREEE (reference sequence). V was pared by 1 base and J by 3 bases, with 13 bases between. The CDR3 has 16 amino acids.

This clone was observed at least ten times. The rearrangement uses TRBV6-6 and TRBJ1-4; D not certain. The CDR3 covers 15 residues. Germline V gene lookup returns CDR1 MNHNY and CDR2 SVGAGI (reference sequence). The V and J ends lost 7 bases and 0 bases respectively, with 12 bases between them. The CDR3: CASNLGLSTNEKLFF. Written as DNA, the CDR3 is TGTGCCAGCAATCTAGGCCTGTCAACTAATGAAAAACTGTTTTTT.

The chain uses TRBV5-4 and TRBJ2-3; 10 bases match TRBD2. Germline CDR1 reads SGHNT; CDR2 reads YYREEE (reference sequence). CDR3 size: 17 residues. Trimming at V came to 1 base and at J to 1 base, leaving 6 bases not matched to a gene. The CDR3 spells CASSLRLAGARTDTQYF. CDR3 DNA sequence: TGTGCCAGCAGCTTGCGGCTAGCGGGGGCCCGCACAGATACGCAGTATTTT.

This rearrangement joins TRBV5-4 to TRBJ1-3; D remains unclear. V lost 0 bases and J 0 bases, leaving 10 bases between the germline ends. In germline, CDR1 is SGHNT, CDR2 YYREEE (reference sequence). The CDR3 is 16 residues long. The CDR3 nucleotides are TGTGCCAGCAGCTTGGACTTTGAGAGCTCTGGAAACACCATATATTTT. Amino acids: CASSLDFESSGNTIYF.

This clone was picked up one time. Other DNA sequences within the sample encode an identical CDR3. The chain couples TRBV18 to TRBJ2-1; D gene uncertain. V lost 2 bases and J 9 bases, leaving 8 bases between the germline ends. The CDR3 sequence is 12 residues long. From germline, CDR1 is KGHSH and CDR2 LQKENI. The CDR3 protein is CASSPSAAEQFF. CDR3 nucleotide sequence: TGTGCCAGCTCACCATCGGCGGCTGAGCAGTTCTTC.

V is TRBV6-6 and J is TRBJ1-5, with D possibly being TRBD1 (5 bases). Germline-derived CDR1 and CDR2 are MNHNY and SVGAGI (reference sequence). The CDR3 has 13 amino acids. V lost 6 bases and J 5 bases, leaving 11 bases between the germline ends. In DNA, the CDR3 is TGTGCCAGCAGCCGGGGAGGGGATCAGCCCCAGCATTTT. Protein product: CASSRGGDQPQHF.

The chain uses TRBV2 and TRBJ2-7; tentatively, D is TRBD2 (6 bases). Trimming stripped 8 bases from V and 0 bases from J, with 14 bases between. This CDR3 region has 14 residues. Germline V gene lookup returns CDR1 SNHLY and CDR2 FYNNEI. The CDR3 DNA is TGTGCCAGCTATAAGGACGGGAGCTCCTACGAGCAGTACTTC. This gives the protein CASYKDGSSYEQYF.

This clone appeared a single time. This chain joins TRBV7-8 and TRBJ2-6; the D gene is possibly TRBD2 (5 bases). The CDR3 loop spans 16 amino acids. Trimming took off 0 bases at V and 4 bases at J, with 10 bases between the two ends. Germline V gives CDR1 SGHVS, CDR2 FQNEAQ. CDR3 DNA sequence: TGTGCCAGCAGCTTAGCGCGCGGGCCCGGGGCCAACGTCCTGACTTTC. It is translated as CASSLARGPGANVLTF. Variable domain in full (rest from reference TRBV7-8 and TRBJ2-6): GAGVSQSPRYKVAKRGQDVALRCDPISGHVSLFWYQQALGQGPEFLTYFQNEAQLDKSGLPSDRFFAERPEGSVSTLKIQRTQQEDSAVYLCASSLARGPGANVLTFGAGSRLTVL.

The CDR3 DNA is TGCGCCAGCAGCTTGGGGTCAGGGGACTACGAGCAGTACTTC. Protein: CASSLGSGDYEQYF. The chain links TRBV5-1 to TRBJ2-7; a possible D gene is TRBD1 (6 bases). Germline V CDR1 and CDR2: SGHRS, YFSETQ. The CDR3 loop spans 14 amino acids. The V and J ends lost 0 bases and 3 bases respectively, with 10 bases between them.

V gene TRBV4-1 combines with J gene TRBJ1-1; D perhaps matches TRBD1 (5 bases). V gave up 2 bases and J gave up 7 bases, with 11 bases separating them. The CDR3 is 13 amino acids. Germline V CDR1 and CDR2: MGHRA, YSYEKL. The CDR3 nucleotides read TGCGCCAGCAGCCAACTTTACGGGGGTGAAGCTTTCTTT. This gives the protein CASSQLYGGEAFF.

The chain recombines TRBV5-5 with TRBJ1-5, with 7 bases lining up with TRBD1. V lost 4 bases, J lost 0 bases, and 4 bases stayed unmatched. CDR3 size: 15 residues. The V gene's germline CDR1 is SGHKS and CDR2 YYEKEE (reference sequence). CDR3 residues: CASSGQVLSNQPQHF. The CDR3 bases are TGTGCCAGCAGCGGACAGGTCCTTAGCAATCAGCCCCAGCATTTT.

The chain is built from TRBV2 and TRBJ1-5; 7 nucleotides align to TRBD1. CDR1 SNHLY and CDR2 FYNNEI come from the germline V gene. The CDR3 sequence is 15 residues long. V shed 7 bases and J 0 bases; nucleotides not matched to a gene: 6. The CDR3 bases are TGTGCCAGCACTATGGGACAGATTAGCAATCAGCCCCAGCATTTT. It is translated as CASTMGQISNQPQHF.

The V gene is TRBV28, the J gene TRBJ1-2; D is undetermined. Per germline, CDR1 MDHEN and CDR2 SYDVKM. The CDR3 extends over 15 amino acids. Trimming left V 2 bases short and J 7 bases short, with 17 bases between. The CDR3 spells CASSLPLAGVGGYTF. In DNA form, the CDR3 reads TGTGCCAGCAGTTTACCCCTCGCCGGGGTGGGTGGCTACACCTTC.